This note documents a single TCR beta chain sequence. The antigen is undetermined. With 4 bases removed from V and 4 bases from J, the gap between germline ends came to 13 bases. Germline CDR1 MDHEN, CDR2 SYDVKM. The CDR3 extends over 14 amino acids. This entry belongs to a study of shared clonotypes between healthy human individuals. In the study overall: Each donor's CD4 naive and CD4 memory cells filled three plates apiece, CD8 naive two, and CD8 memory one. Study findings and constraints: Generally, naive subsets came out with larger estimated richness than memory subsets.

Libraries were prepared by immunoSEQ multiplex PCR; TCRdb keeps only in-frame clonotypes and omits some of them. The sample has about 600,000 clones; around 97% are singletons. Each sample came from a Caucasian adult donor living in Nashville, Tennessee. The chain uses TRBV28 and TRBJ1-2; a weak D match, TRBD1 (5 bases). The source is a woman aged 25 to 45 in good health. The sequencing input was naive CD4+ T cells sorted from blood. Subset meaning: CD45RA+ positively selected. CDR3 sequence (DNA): TGTGCCAGCAGTTCCGGGGGGGGAGGCTATGGCTACACCTTC. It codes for CASSSGGGGYGYTF.